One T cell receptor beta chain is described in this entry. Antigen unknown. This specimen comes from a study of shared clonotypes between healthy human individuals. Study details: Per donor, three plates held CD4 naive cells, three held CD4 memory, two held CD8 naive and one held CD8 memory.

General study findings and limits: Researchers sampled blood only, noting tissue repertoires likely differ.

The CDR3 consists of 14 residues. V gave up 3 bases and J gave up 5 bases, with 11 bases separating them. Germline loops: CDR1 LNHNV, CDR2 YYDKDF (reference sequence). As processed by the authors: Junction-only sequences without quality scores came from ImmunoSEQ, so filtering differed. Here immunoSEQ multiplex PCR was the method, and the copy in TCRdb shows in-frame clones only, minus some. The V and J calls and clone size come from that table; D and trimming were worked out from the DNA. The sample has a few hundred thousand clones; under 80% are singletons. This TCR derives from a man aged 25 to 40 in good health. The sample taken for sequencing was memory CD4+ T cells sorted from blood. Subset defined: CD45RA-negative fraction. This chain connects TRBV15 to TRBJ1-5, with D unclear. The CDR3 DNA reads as TGTGCCACCAGCAGGAGCAGCCTTGATCAGCCCCAGCATTTT. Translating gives CATSRSSLDQPQHF.